The rows below give T cell receptor beta chains drawn from one sample of a study of CD8 T cells in Susac syndrome. MiXCR was run by TCRdb on the immunoSEQ multiplex PCR reads, yielding one entry per CDR3 protein. Of about 150,000 distinct CDR3 sequences listed, approximately 95% are singletons. Input material: CD4+ T cells from PBMCs. The receptor source for this set is a human donor in good health. Both conserved end residues are part of each CDR3. D genes are given only for firm matches. Expanded clones are given a class, and other clones once, few, many or no size at all.

j_gene: TRBJ2-2
d_gene: -
abundance: few
v_gene: TRBV27
CDR3aa: CASSFYTGELFF
CDR3nt: TGTGCCAGCAGTTTCTACACCGGGGAGCTGTTTTTT

j_gene: TRBJ2-7
d_gene: -
abundance: -
v_gene: TRBV5-1
CDR3aa: CASSPGLGSYEQYF
CDR3nt: TGCGCCAGCAGCCCGGGGCTAGGGTCCTACGAGCAGTACTTC

j_gene: TRBJ2-5
d_gene: -
abundance: -
v_gene: TRBV29-1
CDR3aa: CSVEDLGQGKKTQYF
CDR3nt: TGCAGCGTTGAAGATCTCGGGCAGGGAAAGAAGACCCAGTACTTC

j_gene: TRBJ1-4
d_gene: TRBD1
abundance: -
v_gene: TRBV28
CDR3aa: CASSTTGTGDEKLFF
CDR3nt: TGTGCCAGCAGTACGACCGGGACAGGAGATGAAAAACTGTTTTTT

j_gene: TRBJ2-1
d_gene: TRBD1
abundance: -
v_gene: TRBV3-1
CDR3aa: CASSRQGALKDEQFF
CDR3nt: TGTGCCAGCAGCCGACAGGGGGCCCTGAAGGATGAGCAGTTCTTC

j_gene: TRBJ2-5
d_gene: -
abundance: once
v_gene: TRBV3-1
CDR3aa: CASSQDLTGRTETQYF
CDR3nt: TGTGCCAGCAGCCAAGACCTGACAGGGAGGACGGAGACCCAGTACTTC

j_gene: TRBJ1-2
d_gene: TRBD1
abundance: -
v_gene: TRBV16
CDR3aa: CASSQDRGQVGGYTF
CDR3nt: TGTGCCAGCAGCCAGGACAGGGGGCAAGTAGGTGGCTACACCTTC

j_gene: TRBJ2-5
d_gene: TRBD2
abundance: -
v_gene: TRBV25-1
CDR3aa: CASSELTSGKETQYF
CDR3nt: TGTGCCAGCAGTGAACTCACTAGCGGGAAGGAGACCCAGTACTTC

j_gene: TRBJ2-2
d_gene: TRBD2
abundance: -
v_gene: TRBV12-3/TRBV12-4
CDR3aa: CASSSSGRATGELFF
CDR3nt: TGTGCCAGCAGCTCTAGCGGGAGAGCGACCGGGGAGCTGTTTTTT

j_gene: TRBJ2-2
d_gene: TRBD2
abundance: -
v_gene: TRBV12-3/TRBV12-4
CDR3aa: CASSFFAGGPSGELFF
CDR3nt: TGTGCCAGCAGTTTCTTTGCGGGAGGGCCTAGCGGGGAGCTGTTTTTT

j_gene: TRBJ2-5
d_gene: TRBD2
abundance: -
v_gene: TRBV6-2/TRBV6-3
CDR3aa: CASSTWTSGDETQYF
CDR3nt: TGTGCCAGCAGTACATGGACTAGCGGGGACGAGACCCAGTACTTC

j_gene: TRBJ1-1
d_gene: -
abundance: -
v_gene: TRBV5-1
CDR3aa: CASSLAGVSAMNTEAFF
CDR3nt: TGCGCCAGCAGCTTGGCTGGGGTAAGCGCAATGAACACTGAAGCTTTCTTT

j_gene: TRBJ2-1
d_gene: -
abundance: -
v_gene: TRBV10-3
CDR3aa: CAISPHRDNRNEQFF
CDR3nt: TGTGCCATCAGTCCTCACCGGGACAATAGGAATGAGCAGTTCTTC

j_gene: TRBJ1-2
d_gene: -
abundance: -
v_gene: TRBV19
CDR3aa: CASRRGGGYGYTF
CDR3nt: TGTGCCAGTAGACGCGGGGGCGGCTATGGCTACACCTTC

j_gene: TRBJ2-1
d_gene: TRBD2
abundance: -
v_gene: TRBV5-1
CDR3aa: CASELAGGYNEQFF
CDR3nt: TGCGCCAGCGAGCTAGCGGGAGGTTACAATGAGCAGTTCTTC

j_gene: TRBJ2-1
d_gene: -
abundance: -
v_gene: TRBV6-1
CDR3aa: CASSKRPLRDPPNEQFF
CDR3nt: TGTGCCAGCAGTAAACGGCCCCTGCGGGACCCACCCAATGAGCAGTTCTTC

j_gene: TRBJ2-5
d_gene: -
abundance: -
v_gene: TRBV20-1
CDR3aa: CSARPEETQYF
CDR3nt: TGCAGTGCTAGGCCTGAAGAGACCCAGTACTTC

j_gene: TRBJ1-5
d_gene: TRBD1
abundance: -
v_gene: TRBV3-1
CDR3aa: CASSQDRGQPQHF
CDR3nt: TGTGCCAGCAGCCAGGACAGGGGACAGCCCCAGCATTTT

j_gene: TRBJ2-7
d_gene: TRBD1
abundance: -
v_gene: TRBV3-1
CDR3aa: CASSLRDRRNHEQYF
CDR3nt: TGTGCCAGCAGCCTTCGGGACAGGAGAAACCACGAGCAGTACTTC

j_gene: TRBJ2-1
d_gene: TRBD2
abundance: -
v_gene: TRBV12-3/TRBV12-4
CDR3aa: CAPSGAPDNEQFF
CDR3nt: TGTGCCCCCAGCGGGGCCCCTGACAATGAGCAGTTCTTC

j_gene: TRBJ2-1
d_gene: TRBD2
abundance: -
v_gene: TRBV5-1
CDR3aa: CASSWGRLAGGYNEQFF
CDR3nt: TGCGCCAGCAGCTGGGGGCGACTAGCGGGAGGCTACAATGAGCAGTTCTTC

j_gene: TRBJ2-5
d_gene: -
abundance: -
v_gene: TRBV7-2
CDR3aa: CASSLALGRETQYF
CDR3nt: TGTGCCAGCAGCTTAGCGCTGGGGCGGGAGACCCAGTACTTC

j_gene: TRBJ1-1
d_gene: -
abundance: -
v_gene: TRBV7-2
CDR3aa: CASSRSGMNTEAFF
CDR3nt: TGTGCCAGCAGCAGAAGTGGGATGAACACTGAAGCTTTCTTT

j_gene: TRBJ2-7
d_gene: TRBD1
abundance: -
v_gene: TRBV15
CDR3aa: CATSRTGFNYEQYF
CDR3nt: TGTGCCACCAGCAGGACAGGGTTTAACTACGAGCAGTACTTC

j_gene: TRBJ1-1
d_gene: -
abundance: -
v_gene: TRBV12-3/TRBV12-4
CDR3aa: CASSIYELRTEAFF
CDR3nt: TGTGCCAGCAGTATCTATGAGTTGCGCACTGAAGCTTTCTTT

j_gene: TRBJ2-1
d_gene: TRBD2
abundance: -
v_gene: TRBV11-3
CDR3aa: CASSLGGLAGATPSLMEQFF
CDR3nt: TGTGCCAGCAGCTTAGGTGGTTTAGCGGGAGCTACCCCCTCTCTAATGGAGCAGTTCTTC

j_gene: TRBJ1-2
d_gene: -
abundance: -
v_gene: TRBV12-3/TRBV12-4
CDR3aa: CASSQQGYYGYTF
CDR3nt: TGTGCCAGCAGCCAGCAGGGGTACTATGGCTACACCTTC

j_gene: TRBJ2-5
d_gene: -
abundance: -
v_gene: TRBV2
CDR3aa: CASSEANSVSPGSQYF
CDR3nt: TGTGCCAGCAGTGAAGCTAATAGCGTGAGCCCAGGGTCCCAGTACTTC